This TCR beta chain was documented in a study of blood T cell repertoires in COVID-19. Study background: Samples of COVID-19 (acute and convalescent) were obtained from the United States, Italy and Spain. The analysed material was cDNA or gDNA that came from T cells, B-cell-depleted T cells, or PBMCs.

Original handling: Estimates of nucleated cell counts were drawn from the amplification of reference gene primers. Assay: immunoSEQ multiplex PCR; the TCRdb copy retains only in-frame clones and omits some. V and J calls and clone size are given by that table; D and trimming were obtained from the DNA. The repertoire holds about 14,000 clones, 84% seen once, with over 25% in the top ten. V was clipped by 5 bases and J by 3 bases, with 20 bases between them. This CDR3 region has 17 residues. Germline V lookup: CDR1 SGHVS, CDR2 FQNEAQ. The receptor was derived from a woman in her fifties or sixties with active or convalescent COVID-19. J is TRBJ1-3 and V is TRBV7-8, with D possibly being TRBD1 (6 bases). The sample comprised peripheral blood. CDR3 nucleotides: TGTGCCAGCAGCCCAATAGTACAGGGCCTCTATGGAAACACCATATATTTT. Translation: CASSPIVQGLYGNTIYF.